This T cell receptor beta chain is drawn from a study of cytomegalovirus exposure and HLA in healthy donors. The V gene's germline CDR1 is MDHEN and CDR2 SYDVKM. The V gene lost 8 bases and the J gene lost 2 bases, with 12 bases spanning the gap. This CDR3 has 13 amino acids. In the case of this clone: Its antigen is unidentified.

The study, taken as a whole, reports: TCR beta V- and J-gene trimming, according to a later analysis, was linked to a missense DCLRE1C variant. A later analysis associated 16,000 or so TCR beta sequences with HLA alleles at a 0.05 false discovery rate. In a later analysis, a genetic analysis reported fewer productive-TCR N-insertions in an Asian-associated ancestry cluster than the cohort average.

With 60 Vbeta and 13 Jbeta primers, the PCR was carried out. The data were produced by immunoSEQ multiplex PCR, yet TCRdb's version contains in-frame clones alone and is incomplete. The sample lists about 240,000 clones, approximately 81% occurring once. The source is a woman in her fifties or sixties in good health and CMV-seropositive. Material for sequencing was PBMCs. The gene calls are TRBV28 and TRBJ2-5; D call uncertain. This CDR3 is CASLPTVQETQYF. The CDR3 DNA is TGTGCCAGCCTACCGACTGTACAAGAGACCCAGTACTTC. Complete variable domain (other parts from reference TRBV28 and TRBJ2-5): DVKVTQSSRYLVKRTGEKVFLECVQDMDHENMFWYRQDPGLGLRLIYFSYDVKMKEKGDIPEGYSVSREKKERFSLILESASTNQTSMYLCASLPTVQETQYFGPGTRLLVL.